This T cell receptor (beta chain) was recovered during a study of CD8 T cells in Susac syndrome. TCR beta was sequenced from blood CD8+ and CD4+ T cells. When the RNA was reverse transcribed, random hexamers were used with an input of roughly 0.45 to 1 ug. immunoSEQ multiplex PCR amplified TCR beta CDR3 across 54 Vbeta, 13 Jbeta. Using its own MiXCR run on the immunoSEQ multiplex PCR reads, TCRdb lists one record per CDR3 protein. The sample yields a few hundred thousand distinct CDR3 sequences, around 95% seen once. The sample was CD4+ T cells from PBMCs. The origin of this receptor is a human donor with multiple sclerosis.

The CDR3 bases are TGTGCCAGCAGCTTCGGGGGGCCGAGGGGTGAGCAGTTCTTC. Its translation is CASSFGGPRGEQFF. This chain joins TRBV11-2 and TRBJ2-1, with a tentative D call TRBD2 (7 bases). The CDR3 sequence is 14 residues long. Germline CDR1 reads SGHAT; CDR2 reads FQNNGV. Deletions cut 3 bases from V and 9 bases from J, with 15 bases between.